The clone carrying this T cell receptor (beta chain) was recorded a few times. Antigen unknown. RNA transcripts were the template for amplifying TCR beta CDR3 regions. HTBI primers were the set used in a first-round RT-PCR of the TCR CDR3. TCRdb reanalysed the multiplex PCR reads using MiXCR and keeps one entry per CDR3 protein. Of about 510,000 distinct CDR3 sequences in the sample, 13% to 15% are singletons; the top ten hold 11% to 15%. The V gene end was trimmed by 3 bases and the J gene end by 2 bases; junction bases not matched to a gene: 4. CDR1 and CDR2 from the germline V gene are MNHEY and SMNVEV (reference sequence). This CDR3 region has 14 residues. Fresh peripheral blood, roughly 9.8 ml of it, supplied the PBMCs. This entry is derived from a study of T cells in Graves' hyperthyroidism and ophthalmopathy. Study results and caveats: Expanded thyroid clonotypes (above 0.001) were mostly also found in blood.

This receptor was obtained from a woman aged 40 to 50 with Graves' hyperthyroidism. The specimen was blood. This chain joins TRBV27 and TRBJ2-7; 7 bases map to TRBD2. For the CDR3, the DNA is TGTGCCAGCAGTTTGAACGGACTAGCCTACGAGCAGTACTTC. Translated: CASSLNGLAYEQYF.